The clone carrying this T cell receptor (beta chain) has at least ten counts. The CDR3 sequence is 14 residues long. V gave up 6 bases and J gave up 5 bases, with 15 bases separating them. The source of the sample is a study of blood T cells in healthy people across ages. Then a second PCR, running roughly 6 to 11 cycles, was carried out with a sample-barcoded 5' primer and a J-beta primer mix. TCRdb re-called the 5' RACE reads through MiXCR, storing one row per CDR3 protein. Seen here are some 690,000 distinct CDR3 sequences, around a fifth observed once, and the top ten hold 22%. The sequencing sample was made of blood. The TCR comes from a man between 65 and 85 years old in good health. The chain has TRBV12-3 or TRBV12-4 and TRBJ2-3; perhaps TRBD2 as D (6 bases). DNA for the CDR3: TGTGCCAGCAGCACACATCCGGAGGGAGATACGCAGTATTTT. This translates into CASSTHPEGDTQYF.